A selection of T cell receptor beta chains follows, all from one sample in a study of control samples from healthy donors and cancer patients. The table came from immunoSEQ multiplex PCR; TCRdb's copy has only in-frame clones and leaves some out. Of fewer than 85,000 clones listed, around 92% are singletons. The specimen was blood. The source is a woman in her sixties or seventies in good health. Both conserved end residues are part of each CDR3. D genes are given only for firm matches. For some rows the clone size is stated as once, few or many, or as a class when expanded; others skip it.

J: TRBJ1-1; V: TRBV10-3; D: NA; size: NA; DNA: TGTGCCATCAGCCCACATTCCGGTGCTCCGAGGGAGAACACTGAAGCTTTCTTT; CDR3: CAISPHSGAPRENTEAFF
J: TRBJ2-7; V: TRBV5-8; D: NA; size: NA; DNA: TGTGCCAGCAGCCCCCGGAGAGAGCAGTACTTC; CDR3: CASSPRREQYF
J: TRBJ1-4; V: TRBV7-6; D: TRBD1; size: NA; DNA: TGTGCCAGCAGCTTGGGCCCACGGGACAGGTCTAATGAAAAACTGTTTTTT; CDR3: CASSLGPRDRSNEKLFF
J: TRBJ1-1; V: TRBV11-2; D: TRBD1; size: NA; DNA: TGTGCCAGCAGCCTTCAGGGGGGCACTGAAGCTTTCTTT; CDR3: CASSLQGGTEAFF
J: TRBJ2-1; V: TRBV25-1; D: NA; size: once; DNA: TGTGCCAGCAGTGAAAGGGGGAGCCCCTACAATGAGCAGTTCTTC; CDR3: CASSERGSPYNEQFF
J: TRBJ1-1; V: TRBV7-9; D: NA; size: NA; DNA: TGTGCCAGCAGCATCTCCCGGGACACGAACACTGAAGCTTTCTTT; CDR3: CASSISRDTNTEAFF
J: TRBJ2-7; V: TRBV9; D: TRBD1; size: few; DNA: TGTGCCAGCAGCTACGGGACAGGGGGCTCCTACGAGCAGTACTTC; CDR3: CASSYGTGGSYEQYF
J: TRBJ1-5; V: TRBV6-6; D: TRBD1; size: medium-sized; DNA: TGTGCCAGCATTAAGACAGGGGGTACTCAGCCCCAGCATTTT; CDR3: CASIKTGGTQPQHF
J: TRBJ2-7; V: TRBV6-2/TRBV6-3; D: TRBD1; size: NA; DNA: TGTGCCAGCAGTTCCCCGGGACAGGGGTCCTCCTACGAGCAGTACTTC; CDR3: CASSSPGQGSSYEQYF
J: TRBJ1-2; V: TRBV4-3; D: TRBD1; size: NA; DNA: TGCGCCAGCAGCCATGGACAGGGGGCGCCGGGCTATGGCTACACCTTC; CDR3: CASSHGQGAPGYGYTF
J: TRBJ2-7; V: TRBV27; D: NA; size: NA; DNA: TGTGCCAGCAGTTTAACAGGAAATACCTACGAGCAGTACTTC; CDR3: CASSLTGNTYEQYF
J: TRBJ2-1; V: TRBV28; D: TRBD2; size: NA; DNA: TGTGCCAGCAGTTGGAGTAGCGGGAGAGGGGGGGACGGTGAGCAGTTCTTC; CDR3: CASSWSSGRGGDGEQFF
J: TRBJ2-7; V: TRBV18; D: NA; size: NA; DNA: TGTGCCAGCTCCGTCGGACCAGTACTCTACGAGCAGTACTTC; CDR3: CASSVGPVLYEQYF
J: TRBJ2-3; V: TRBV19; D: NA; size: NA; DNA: TGTGCCAGTAGTATACCGGCCATGGGGACAGATACGCAGTATTTT; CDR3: CASSIPAMGTDTQYF
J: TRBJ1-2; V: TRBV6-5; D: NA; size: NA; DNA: TGTGCCAGCAGTTACGGCGGGGGGCGCAACTACGGCTACACCTTC; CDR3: CASSYGGGRNYGYTF
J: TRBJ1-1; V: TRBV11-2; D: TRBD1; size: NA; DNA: TGTGCCAGCAGCCTGGGACAGGGGAGGACTGAAGCTTTCTTT; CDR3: CASSLGQGRTEAFF
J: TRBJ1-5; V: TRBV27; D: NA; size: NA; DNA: TGTGCCAGCAGCCTGGACGGCAGAAATCAGCCCCAGCATTTT; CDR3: CASSLDGRNQPQHF
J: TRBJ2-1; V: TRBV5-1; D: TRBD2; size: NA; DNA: TGCGCCAGCAGCCTAAACGGGAGGGCCGATGAGCAGTTCTTC; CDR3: CASSLNGRADEQFF
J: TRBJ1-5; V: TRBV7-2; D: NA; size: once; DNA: TGTGCCAGCAGCTTAGAAGGGGCTGGTGATCAGCCCCAGCATTTT; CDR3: CASSLEGAGDQPQHF
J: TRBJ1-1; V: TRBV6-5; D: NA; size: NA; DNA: TGTGCCAGCAGGCAAAGGACAGCGATGAACACTGAAGCTTTCTTT; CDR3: CASRQRTAMNTEAFF
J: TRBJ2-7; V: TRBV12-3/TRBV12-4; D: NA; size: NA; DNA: TGTGCCAGCAGTTTAGTAGCCTACGAGCAGTACTTC; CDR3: CASSLVAYEQYF
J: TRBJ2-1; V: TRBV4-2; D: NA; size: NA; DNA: TGTGCCAGCAGCCAAGCTCAGCGGACTACCTACAATGAGCAGTTCTTC; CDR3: CASSQAQRTTYNEQFF
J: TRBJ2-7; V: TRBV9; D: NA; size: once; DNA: TGTGCCAGCAGCGTAGGGGCAGTCTCCTACGAGCAGTACTTC; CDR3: CASSVGAVSYEQYF
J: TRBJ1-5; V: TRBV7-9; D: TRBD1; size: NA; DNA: TGTGCCAGCAGCTTCCCAGAGACAGGGTCGCGTGGCAATCAGCCCCAGCATTTT; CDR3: CASSFPETGSRGNQPQHF
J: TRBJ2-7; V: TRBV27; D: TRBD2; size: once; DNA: TGTGCCAGCAGGAGATCTAGCGGACGAGAGCAGTACTTC; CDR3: CASRRSSGREQYF
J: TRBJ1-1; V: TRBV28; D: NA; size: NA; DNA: TGTGCCAGCAGTTTATTTTTCTGGGGAGCTTTCTTT; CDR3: CASSLFFWGAFF
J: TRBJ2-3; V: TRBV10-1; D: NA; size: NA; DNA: TGCGCCAGCAGTGAGTCGATCCAGGGGATCCATACGCAGTATTTT; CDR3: CASSESIQGIHTQYF
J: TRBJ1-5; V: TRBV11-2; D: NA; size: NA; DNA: TGTGCCAGCAGCTTGGGGGGAGGATTCAATCAGCCCCAGCATTTT; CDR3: CASSLGGGFNQPQHF
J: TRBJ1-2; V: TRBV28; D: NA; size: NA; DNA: TGTGCCAGCAGTTTATCTCAGGGTAACTATGGCTACACCTTC; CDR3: CASSLSQGNYGYTF
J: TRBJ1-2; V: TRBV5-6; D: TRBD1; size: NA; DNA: TGTGCCAGCAGCTGGGGACAGGGCAACTATGGCTACACCTTC; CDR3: CASSWGQGNYGYTF
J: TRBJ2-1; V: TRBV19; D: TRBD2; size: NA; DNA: TGTGCCAGTAGTCTCCTAGCGGGAGGTAATGAGCAGTTCTTC; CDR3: CASSLLAGGNEQFF
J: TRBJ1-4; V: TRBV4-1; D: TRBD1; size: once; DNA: TGCGCCAGCAGCCAGCCCCCTATGACGACGACCGGGACAGCCCGTGAAAAACTGTTTTTT; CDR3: CASSQPPMTTTGTAREKLFF
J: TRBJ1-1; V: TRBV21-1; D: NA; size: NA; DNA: TGTGCCAGCACCAAACAGGGGGCGGACACTGAAGCTTTCTTT; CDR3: CASTKQGADTEAFF
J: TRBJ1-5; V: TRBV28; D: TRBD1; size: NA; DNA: TGTGCCAGCAACCTAAAGGAAGGACAGGGAAGAAATAGCAATCAGCCCCAGCATTTT; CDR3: CASNLKEGQGRNSNQPQHF
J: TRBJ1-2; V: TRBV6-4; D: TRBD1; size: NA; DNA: TGTGCCAGCAGAGGGACAGGGCAAGGCTACACCTTC; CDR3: CASRGTGQGYTF
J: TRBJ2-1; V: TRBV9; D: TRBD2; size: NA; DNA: TGTGCCAGCAGCGTCCGGGACTACAGCTACAATGAGCAGTTCTTC; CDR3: CASSVRDYSYNEQFF
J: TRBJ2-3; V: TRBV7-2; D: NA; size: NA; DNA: TGTGCCAGCAGCCCCGGCAGGGCCTCAGATACGCAGTATTTT; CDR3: CASSPGRASDTQYF
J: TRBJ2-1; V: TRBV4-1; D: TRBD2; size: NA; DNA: TGCGCCAGCAGCCAATTAGCGGGAGTAAACAATGAGCAGTTCTTC; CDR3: CASSQLAGVNNEQFF
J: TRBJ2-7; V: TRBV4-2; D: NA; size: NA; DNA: TGTGCCAGCAGCCAAGATGGGAGCGGAGGTAGCTCCTACGAGCAGTACTTC; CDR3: CASSQDGSGGSSYEQYF
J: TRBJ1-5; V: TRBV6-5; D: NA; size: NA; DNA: TGTGCCAGCAGTTACTCTCAGGGACGGAATCAGCCCCAGCATTTT; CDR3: CASSYSQGRNQPQHF
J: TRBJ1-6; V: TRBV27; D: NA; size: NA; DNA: TGTGCCAGCAACCTGGCAGGAAATTCACCCCTCCACTTT; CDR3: CASNLAGNSPLHF
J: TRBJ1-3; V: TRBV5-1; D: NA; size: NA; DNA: TGCGCCAGCAGCTTCGGACCTTCTGGAAACACCATATATTTT; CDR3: CASSFGPSGNTIYF